These T cell receptor beta chains were read from a single sample in a study of response to subunit inactivated influenza vaccine. From the RT-PCR reads, TCRdb called clonotypes with MiXCR, one entry per CDR3 protein. The table lists about 500,000 distinct CDR3 sequences, 16% of them singletons, with 3% in the top ten. Sequences were derived from CD4+ T cells sorted from PBMCs, sampled around 25 months after vaccination. The receptors shown here come from a man aged 50-75 years who received an inactivated influenza vaccine. The CDR3 runs from the conserved cysteine through the conserved F or W. D genes are given only for firm matches. Clone sizes are given selectively: once, few, many, or a class where the clone is expanded.

clone_size,j_call,d_call,v_call,cdr3_nt,cdr3_aa
.,TRBJ2-1,.,TRBV7-6,TGTGCCAGCAGCTTAGCGCACTGGACGACCTACAATGAGCAGTTCTTC,CASSLAHWTTYNEQFF
.,TRBJ2-3,TRBD2,TRBV5-1,TGCGCCAGCAGCTCTACCTCTAGCGGGAGTAGCACAGATACGCAGTATTTT,CASSSTSSGSSTDTQYF
.,TRBJ2-1,TRBD1,TRBV20-1,TGCAGTGGCGCGGACAGGGGAAATGAGCAGTTCTTC,CSGADRGNEQFF
few,TRBJ2-1,TRBD2,TRBV6-5,TGTGCCAGCAGTTACGGGGACTACCTCAGGCGGAATGAGCAGTTCTTC,CASSYGDYLRRNEQFF
few,TRBJ1-6,.,TRBV7-2,TGTGCCAGCAGCTTAGGGTCTAATAATTCACCCCTCCACTTT,CASSLGSNNSPLHF
.,TRBJ1-5,.,TRBV9,TGTGCCAGCAGCGTATCAGAATCGGATGGTCAGCCCCAGCATTTT,CASSVSESDGQPQHF
few,TRBJ1-1,.,TRBV20-1,TGCAGGGCCACACAGGGTACGCGCGAAGCTTTCTTT,CRATQGTREAFF
many,TRBJ1-1,.,TRBV2,TGTGCCAGCGGTATTGGCAGGGACACTGAAGCTTTCTTT,CASGIGRDTEAFF
.,TRBJ2-4,.,TRBV29-1,TGCAGCGTTCCGGACAGACTAGCCAAAAACATTCAGTACTTC,CSVPDRLAKNIQYF
many,TRBJ2-1,.,TRBV20-1,TGCAGTGCTACCACTAGCAGGGGGGACAATGAGCAGTTCTTC,CSATTSRGDNEQFF
.,TRBJ2-3,.,TRBV7-9,TGTGCCAGCAGCTTATCCACAGTGGCAGATACGCAGTATTTT,CASSLSTVADTQYF
few,TRBJ2-1,TRBD2,TRBV6-2/TRBV6-3,TGTGCCAGCAGTCTTAAAGCGGGATTAGTTTACAATGAGCAGTTCTTC,CASSLKAGLVYNEQFF
many,TRBJ2-1,.,TRBV24-1,TGTGCCACCAGTTGGGGGGCGTCCTACAATGAGCAGTTCTTC,CATSWGASYNEQFF
.,TRBJ2-7,TRBD1,TRBV2,TGTGCCAGCAAGGACAGGGGGTGGATCTACGAGCAGTACTTC,CASKDRGWIYEQYF
.,TRBJ2-3,.,TRBV12-3/TRBV12-4,TGTGCCACCTCCCGGGGCGGGACGCAGTATTTT,CATSRGGTQYF
.,TRBJ1-6,.,TRBV3-1,TGTGCCAGCAGCCAAGATCCGAGGGTATCACCCCTCCACTTT,CASSQDPRVSPLHF
few,TRBJ1-2,.,TRBV5-1,TGCGCCAGCAGCTTGGTCGGGGATGGAGATGGCTACACCTTC,CASSLVGDGDGYTF
.,TRBJ2-7,.,TRBV28,TGTGCCAGCAGTCCTGGTGGGGGGCTCTACGAGCAGTACTTC,CASSPGGGLYEQYF
few,TRBJ2-2,.,TRBV7-9,TGTGCCAGCAGCCCCGGTAACGGGGAGCTGTTTTTT,CASSPGNGELFF
few,TRBJ2-7,TRBD1,TRBV20-1,TGCAGTGCTTACACCCGGACAGGGTCCCACGAGCAGTACTTC,CSAYTRTGSHEQYF
many,TRBJ2-2,.,TRBV18,TGTGCCAGCTCACGTCGTACAGGGCCCACCGGGGAGCTGTTTTTT,CASSRRTGPTGELFF
.,TRBJ2-1,TRBD2,TRBV20-1,TGCTGTGCTAGAGAAGTATTAGCGGGATACTACAATGAGCAGTTCTTC,CCAREVLAGYYNEQFF
many,TRBJ2-7,.,TRBV2,TGTGCCAGCAGCGACAGCTCCTACGAGCAGTACTTC,CASSDSSYEQYF
few,TRBJ1-6,.,TRBV27,TGTGCCAGCAGTTCGCCCAAGATCTCACCCCTCCACTTT,CASSSPKISPLHF
.,TRBJ2-2,.,TRBV4-3,TGCGCCAGCAGCCAAGAGGTCCTCCCTGGGGAGCTGTTTTTT,CASSQEVLPGELFF
.,TRBJ1-5,TRBD1,TRBV6-1,TGTGCCAGCAGAAAATACAGGGGTGAGGGATATAGCAATCAGCCCCAGCATTTT,CASRKYRGEGYSNQPQHF
many,TRBJ2-7,TRBD2,TRBV12-3/TRBV12-4,TGTGCCAGCAGGGGGGAGGGATACGAGCAGTACTTC,CASRGEGYEQYF
.,TRBJ2-3,.,TRBV2,TGTGCCAGCAGTGAAGGGGCGGGATGGCGTGCCGATACGCAGTATTTT,CASSEGAGWRADTQYF
many,TRBJ2-1,TRBD2,TRBV7-3,TGTGCCAGCAGCCAAGGACTAGCGGCCTACAATGAGCAGTTCTTC,CASSQGLAAYNEQFF
.,TRBJ2-5,.,TRBV6-5,TGTGCCAGCAGTTACTCGGCAGCTCGGAGGACCCAGTACTTC,CASSYSAARRTQYF
.,TRBJ2-5,TRBD2,TRBV20-1,TGCAGTGCTAGTTCCCTAGCGGGGGGTTGGGAGACCCAGTACTTC,CSASSLAGGWETQYF
.,TRBJ2-1,.,TRBV5-6,TGTGCCAGCAGCCCCCCCATGGTGGACCTGTTGTTCTTC,CASSPPMVDLLFF
.,TRBJ2-1,.,TRBV7-6,TGTGCCAGCAGCTCCCCTGGGGCCTACAATGAGCAGTTCTTC,CASSSPGAYNEQFF
.,TRBJ2-1,TRBD2,TRBV2,TGTGCCAGCAGTGAAAGCGGGAGACTTAACAATGAGCAGTTCTTC,CASSESGRLNNEQFF
.,TRBJ2-1,TRBD2,TRBV6-1,TGTGCCAGCAGTCCCGGCCCGGGACTAGCAAACAATGAGCAGTTCTTC,CASSPGPGLANNEQFF
many,TRBJ2-5,TRBD1,TRBV2,TGTGCCAGCAGTAAGGGACAGGGGATCGACGAGACCCAGTACTTC,CASSKGQGIDETQYF
.,TRBJ2-3,TRBD2,TRBV6-2/TRBV6-3,TGTGCCAGCAGTTACCCTAACTCCGGGACTACCAACACAGATACGCAGTATTTT,CASSYPNSGTTNTDTQYF
once,TRBJ2-7,.,TRBV30,TGTGCCTGTGCTCATCTGGGCGAGCAGTACTTC,CACAHLGEQYF
few,TRBJ1-5,.,TRBV3-1,TGTGCCAGCAGCCAAGCGGGGACCGGGCGGGTCCAGCATTTT,CASSQAGTGRVQHF
few,TRBJ1-5,.,TRBV9,TGTGCCAGCAGCGTAGATGGAGGGATGGTGAGCAATCAGCCCCAGCATTTT,CASSVDGGMVSNQPQHF
.,TRBJ2-7,TRBD1,TRBV4-3,TGCGCCAGCAGCCAAGATTTAGGGACAGGGTTTCCCTACGAGCAGTACTTC,CASSQDLGTGFPYEQYF
few,TRBJ2-1,TRBD2,TRBV4-2,TGTGCCAGCAGCCAAGATATCCTAGCGGGAGGGCTAGATGAGCAGTTCTTC,CASSQDILAGGLDEQFF
few,TRBJ1-1,TRBD1,TRBV30,TGTGCCTGGAGTGGGACAGGGGGTGGCACTGAAGCTTTCTTT,CAWSGTGGGTEAFF